This TCR beta chain was sequenced in a study of T-cell memory formation after mild COVID-19. The germline V and J ends were trimmed by 3 bases and 7 bases, with 10 bases remaining between them. The CDR3 contains 13 residues. Per the germline V gene, CDR1 is MNHNS and CDR2 is SASEGT. cDNA libraries for TCR alpha and TCR beta, carrying sample barcodes and UMIs, came from 5'RACE with constant-segment primers. Via MiXCR, TCRdb re-called the 5' RACE reads, giving one row per CDR3 protein. Seen here are roughly 380,000 distinct CDR3 sequences, 25% to 30% observed once, and the top ten hold approximately 13%.

The TCR was taken from an adult woman who had mild COVID-19 (a few samples of this study predate the infection). Cell type and time point are not known. The sequencing sample was made of PBMCs or a T cell subset sorted from them (not recorded which). The V gene is TRBV6-1, the J gene TRBJ1-5; no clear D gene. CDR3 sequence (DNA): TGTGCCAGCAGTGATGGCTTTGAACAGCCCCAGCATTTT. It translates to CASSDGFEQPQHF.